One sample yielded the 30 T cell receptor beta chains listed below, sequenced in a study of T cells in Graves' hyperthyroidism and ophthalmopathy. Researchers took RNA transcripts and amplified the TCR beta CDR3 regions from them. Initially, a first-round RT-PCR of the TCR CDR3 employed the HTBI primer set. TCRdb ran MiXCR on the multiplex PCR reads and lists one entry per CDR3 protein. This sample has roughly 800,000 distinct CDR3 sequences, with over 35% found just once. The specimen sequenced was blood. The receptors derive from a man aged 18 to 30 with Graves' hyperthyroidism.

This clonotype was found many times. This chain uses TRBV7-9 with TRBJ1-6; a weak D match, TRBD1 (5 bases). The CDR3 totals 14 residues. Germline CDR1 reads SEHNR; CDR2 reads FQNEAQ (reference sequence). Trimming stripped 2 bases from V and 9 bases from J, with 11 bases between. CDR3 protein: CASSLRGSSSPLHF. CDR3 sequence (DNA): TGTGCCAGCAGCTTACGGGGGTCTTCTTCACCCCTCCACTTT.

In this sample, this clonotype turned up a few times. This chain uses TRBV29-1 with TRBJ2-7, with no clear D. CDR1 SQVTM and CDR2 ANQGSEA come from the germline V gene. V was pared by 8 bases and J by 3 bases, with 11 bases between. CDR3 length equals 11 residues. CDR3 protein: CSLERVYEQYF. CDR3 in DNA: TGCAGCTTAGAACGGGTCTACGAGCAGTACTTC.

The chain links TRBV4-1 to TRBJ1-1; D is ambiguous. This CDR3 comprises 13 residues. The V gene's germline CDR1 is MGHRA and CDR2 YSYEKL. Trimming cost V 3 bases and J 5 bases, with 10 bases left between them. CDR3 protein: CASSQGLLTEAFF. CDR3 sequence (DNA): TGCGCCAGCAGCCAGGGTCTTTTGACTGAAGCTTTCTTT.

The CDR3 loop reads CASSYGENTGELFF. The CDR3 nucleotides read TGTGCCAGCAGTTACGGAGAGAACACCGGGGAGCTGTTTTTT. The chain combines TRBV6-6 with TRBJ2-2; no clear D. The V gene lost 2 bases and the J gene lost 1 base, with 5 bases spanning the gap. This CDR3 is built from 14 residues. Germline loops: CDR1 MNHNY, CDR2 SVGAGI (reference sequence).

In its sample, this clonotype was seen many times. The chain carries TRBV7-9 and TRBJ1-2; 7 bases are shared with TRBD1. The CDR3 is made up of 15 amino acids. From germline, CDR1 is SEHNR and CDR2 FQNEAQ (reference sequence). The V segment lost 7 bases and the J segment 5 bases; nucleotides outside the gene matches: 13. The CDR3 DNA sequence: TGTGCCAGCAACCTCCCCGGACAGGACGTTTATGGCTACACCTTC. It yields the protein CASNLPGQDVYGYTF.

V and J are TRBV7-9 and TRBJ1-1; D is perhaps TRBD1 (5 bases). CDR1 is SEHNR and CDR2 is FQNEAQ in the germline V gene (reference sequence). V dropped 6 bases and J dropped 8 bases, with 19 bases sitting between them. This CDR3 spans 14 amino acids. The CDR3 region has the DNA TGTGCCAGCAGTGGACAAAGCTCCCTGGCCGAAGCTTTCTTT. The encoded protein is CASSGQSSLAEAFF.

The chain links TRBV6-1 to TRBJ1-5, with D maybe TRBD1 (5 bases). CDR3 length: 13 amino acids. The V gene's germline CDR1 is MNHNS and CDR2 SASEGT. CDR3 in DNA: TGTGCTAGACCCGGGACGGTAAATCAGCCCCAGCATTTT. Its translation: CARPGTVNQPQHF.

With regard to this clonotype: The CDR3 does not close with the conserved phenylalanine or tryptophan, likely indicating a read error. No DNA is shown, since the ends of the CDR3 on it are uncertain; the CDR3 is the one TCRdb lists. The chain is built from TRBV6-5 and TRBJ1-3; the table's D call, TRBD1, was not checked against the DNA. The V gene's germline CDR1 is MNHEY and CDR2 SVGAGI. A total of 8 residues make up the CDR3, ends included. This chain's CDR3 is CASSVGGT.

This sequence joins TRBV19 and TRBJ1-5; a weak D match, TRBD1 (6 bases). Per germline, CDR1 LNHDA and CDR2 SQIVND (reference sequence). Trimming pared 4 bases from V and 14 bases from J, leaving 15 bases between. CDR3 length equals 12 residues. In DNA form, the CDR3 reads TGTGCCAGTAGTAGTTGGGGGGCGGATAAGCATTTT. The encoded protein is CASSSWGADKHF. The whole variable domain, filled in from reference TRBV19 and TRBJ1-5, reads DGGITQSPKYLFRKEGQNVTLSCEQNLNHDAMYWYRQDPGQGLRLIYYSQIVNDFQKGDIAEGYSVSREKKESFPLTVTSAQKNPTAFYLCASSSWGADKHFGDGTRLSIL.

The chain links TRBV10-2 to TRBJ2-3; perhaps TRBD2 as D (6 bases). This CDR3 is built from 16 residues. Trimming stripped 0 bases from V and 0 bases from J, with 10 bases between. Germline CDR1 WSHSY, CDR2 SAAADI. The DNA for the CDR3 is TGCGCCAGCAGTGAGTCGGGCGGGACTAGCACAGATACGCAGTATTTT. It codes for CASSESGGTSTDTQYF.

This clonotype was seen many times. V gene TRBV7-9 combines with J gene TRBJ1-1, with D tentatively TRBD1 (5 bases). Germline V CDR1 and CDR2: SEHNR, FQNEAQ (reference sequence). The CDR3 contains 16 residues. V lost 2 bases to trimming and J lost 1 base, with 14 bases between them. The CDR3 region is CASSLQNQGPNTEAFF. CDR3 nucleotides: TGTGCCAGCAGCTTACAGAATCAGGGTCCGAACACTGAAGCTTTCTTT. Combining the CDR3 with reference TRBV7-9 and TRBJ1-1 gives the whole variable domain DTGVSQNPRHKITKRGQNVTFRCDPISEHNRLYWYRQTLGQGPEFLTYFQNEAQLEKSRLLSDRFSAERPKGSFSTLEIQRTEQGDSAMYLCASSLQNQGPNTEAFFGQGTRLTVV.

This chain links TRBV29-1 with TRBJ1-1; D is ambiguous. The germline V and J ends were trimmed by 2 bases and 2 bases, with 12 bases remaining between them. Germline loops: CDR1 SQVTM, CDR2 ANQGSEA. CDR3 length: 14 amino acids. CDR3 loop: CSVEPRAGNTEAFF. In nucleotides, the CDR3 is TGCAGCGTTGAACCCAGAGCAGGTAACACTGAAGCTTTCTTT. Based on the CDR3 plus reference TRBV29-1 and TRBJ1-1, the full variable domain is SAVISQKPSRDICQRGTSLTIQCQVDSQVTMMFWYRQQPGQSLTLIATANQGSEATYESGFVIDKFPISRPNLTFSTLTVSNMSPEDSSIYLCSVEPRAGNTEAFFGQGTRLTVV.

This rearrangement joins TRBV29-1 to TRBJ2-3; D possibly corresponds to TRBD2 (5 bases). Germline V gene lookup returns CDR1 SQVTM and CDR2 ANQGSEA. The CDR3 totals 13 residues. Trimming took 5 bases from V and 2 from J, leaving 11 bases between them. This chain's CDR3 is CSVRTRYTDTQYF. DNA of the CDR3: TGCAGCGTTCGGACTCGTTACACAGATACGCAGTATTTT.

This chain links TRBV7-1 with TRBJ1-6, with D maybe TRBD1 (6 bases). TRBV7-1 falls under the ORF class, with uncertain function. There are 14 residues in the CDR3. The germline V and J ends were trimmed by 8 bases and 11 bases, with 19 bases remaining between them. For the CDR3, the DNA is TGTGCCAGCTCCCTCACAGGGACCCTACCACCCCTCCACTTT. Encoded protein: CASSLTGTLPPLHF.

The chain employs TRBV19 and TRBJ1-1, with TRBD1 matching 7 bases. CDR3 size: 15 residues. V gave up 5 bases and J gave up 4 bases; unmatched junction bases: 10. CDR1 is LNHDA and CDR2 is SQIVND in the germline V gene (reference sequence). In DNA, the CDR3 is TGTGCCAGTAGTTCCCACAGGGGATGGAGCACTGAAGCTTTCTTT. It encodes CASSSHRGWSTEAFF.

This clonotype was detected ten times or more. This chain uses TRBV14 with TRBJ1-3, with D perhaps TRBD1 (6 bases). The CDR3 is 14 amino acids. With 2 bases removed from V and 6 bases from J, the gap between germline ends came to 11 bases. Germline CDR1 reads SGHDN; CDR2 reads FVKESK. CDR3 sequence: CASSQRTVANTIYF. The DNA of the CDR3 is TGTGCCAGCAGCCAACGGACAGTTGCAAACACCATATATTTT.

The V gene is TRBV6-1, the J gene TRBJ1-3; D is possibly TRBD1 (6 bases). The CDR3 covers 13 residues. CDR1 is MNHNS, CDR2 SASEGT, per germline. The V end was cut by 6 bases, the J end by 2 bases, with 8 bases between. As DNA, the CDR3 is TGTGCCAGCAGAGAGGGGGCTGGAAACACCATATATTTT. This encodes CASREGAGNTIYF.

This clonotype was detected only once. This CDR3 is CASSQIRQGRGYEQYF. The CDR3 DNA reads TGCGCCAGCAGCCAAATTCGACAGGGAAGGGGGTACGAGCAGTACTTC. The gene calls are TRBV4-1 and TRBJ2-7, with 7 nucleotides matching TRBD1. This CDR3 spans 16 amino acids. J was trimmed by 4 bases and V by 2 bases; bases with no gene match: 11. The germline gives CDR1 MGHRA, CDR2 YSYEKL.

Only one count was recorded for this clonotype. This chain links TRBV2 with TRBJ2-7; D tentatively fits TRBD1 or TRBD2 (5 bases each). The V end was cut by 8 bases, the J end by 9 bases, with 17 bases between. CDR1 SNHLY and CDR2 FYNNEI come from the germline V gene. CDR3 length: 12 residues. The CDR3, as DNA: TGTGCCAGCCCCTACGAGGGGCCGGGGCAGTACTTC. This gives the protein CASPYEGPGQYF.

The rearrangement uses TRBV6-5 and TRBJ1-1; possible D gene TRBD1, 6 bases. In germline, CDR1 is MNHEY, CDR2 SVGAGI. CDR3 length: 13 amino acids. With 2 bases removed from V and 6 bases from J, the gap between germline ends came to 10 bases. The CDR3 nucleotides are TGTGCCAGCAGTTACAGGGGGGTGGCTGAAGCTTTCTTT. Translating gives CASSYRGVAEAFF.

This clonotype has at least ten counts. The rearrangement joins TRBV7-9 to TRBJ2-5; D not certain. Germline CDR1 SEHNR, CDR2 FQNEAQ (reference sequence). The CDR3 runs to 13 residues. The germline V and J ends were trimmed by 4 bases and 2 bases, with 8 bases remaining between them. CDR3 in amino acids: CASSSIWQETQYF. The CDR3 DNA sequence: TGTGCCAGCAGCTCCATTTGGCAAGAGACCCAGTACTTC.

This clonotype was seen ten or more times. The rearrangement joins TRBV10-3 to TRBJ1-5, with D unresolved. Deletions cut 0 bases from V and 0 bases from J, with 6 bases between. Looked up from germline, CDR1 is ENHRY and CDR2 is SYGVKD. The CDR3 is made up of 15 amino acids. CDR3 sequence reads: CAISESDGSNQPQHF. The CDR3 DNA follows: TGTGCCATCAGTGAGTCAGACGGTAGCAATCAGCCCCAGCATTTT.

The chain carries TRBV7-2 and TRBJ2-2; no definite D call. With 5 bases removed from V and 6 bases from J, the gap between germline ends came to 10 bases. Germline CDR1 is SGHTA and CDR2 is FQGNSA. CDR3 size: 13 residues. CDR3 sequence reads: CASSPARAGELFF. CDR3 sequence (DNA): TGTGCCAGCAGCCCAGCCCGCGCCGGGGAGCTGTTTTTT. Drawing the rest from reference TRBV7-2 and TRBJ2-2, the complete variable domain is GAGVSQSPSNKVTEKGKDVELRCDPISGHTALYWYRQSLGQGLEFLIYFQGNSAPDKSGLPSDRFSAERTGGSVSTLTIQRTQQEDSAVYLCASSPARAGELFFGEGSRLTVL.

J is TRBJ1-1 and V is TRBV5-1; TRBD1 is a possible D gene (5 bases). Germline V lookup: CDR1 SGHRS, CDR2 YFSETQ. CDR3 length: 15 amino acids. V gave up 4 bases and J gave up 0 bases, with 13 bases separating them. The CDR3 coding sequence is TGCGCCAGCAGCCAATCCAGGGATCTGAACACTGAAGCTTTCTTT. Its translation is CASSQSRDLNTEAFF.

The V and J genes are TRBV29-1 and TRBJ1-2; possibly TRBD1 for D (6 bases). Deletions cut 4 bases from V and 4 bases from J, with 10 bases between. There are 12 residues in the CDR3. CDR1 and CDR2 from the germline V gene are SQVTM and ANQGSEA. CDR3 in amino acids: CSVGQDGYGYTF. CDR3 coding DNA: TGCAGCGTTGGACAGGACGGCTATGGCTACACCTTC. The whole variable domain, remainder taken from reference TRBV29-1 and TRBJ1-2, is SAVISQKPSRDICQRGTSLTIQCQVDSQVTMMFWYRQQPGQSLTLIATANQGSEATYESGFVIDKFPISRPNLTFSTLTVSNMSPEDSSIYLCSVGQDGYGYTFGSGTRLTVV.

The V and J genes are TRBV7-8 and TRBJ1-4; no reliable D call. V lost 3 bases to trimming and J lost 0 bases, with 8 bases between them. The CDR3 loop spans 15 amino acids. Germline V CDR1 and CDR2: SGHVS, FQNEAQ. CDR3 loop: CASSFDPTTNEKLFF. Written as DNA, the CDR3 is TGTGCCAGCAGCTTCGACCCCACAACTAATGAAAAACTGTTTTTT.

This clonotype was detected ten times or more. J is TRBJ2-5 and V is TRBV7-9; 11 bases match TRBD1. The V and J ends lost 5 bases and 4 bases, in that order; junction bases with no gene match: 6. Germline V gives CDR1 SEHNR, CDR2 FQNEAQ (reference sequence). CDR3 length: 15 amino acids. The chain's CDR3 is CASSPRDRGGETQYF. The DNA for the CDR3 is TGTGCCAGCAGCCCACGGGACAGGGGGGGAGAGACCCAGTACTTC.

This clonotype was counted once. At one of its ends the junction is not consistent with the germline gene, which may arise from a read error. The chain links TRBV10-3 to TRBJ1-5, with D maybe TRBD1 (5 bases). The CDR3 contains 13 residues. The germline gives CDR1 ENHRY, CDR2 SYGVKD. Here the CDR3 DNA reads TGTGCCAGCAGTTTACTCGACAGACAGCCCCAGCATTTT. Translated, it gives CASSLLDRQPQHF.

This clonotype was picked up a small number of times. The chain joins TRBV6-5 to TRBJ1-5; no definite D call. V was shortened by 6 bases and J by 5 bases, with 14 bases between the two germline ends. The germline CDR1 and CDR2 sequences are MNHEY and SVGAGI. The length of the CDR3 is 14 residues. CDR3 sequence (DNA): TGTGCCAGCAGCTACAAGGGTGGTCATCAGCCCCAGCATTTT. Encoded protein: CASSYKGGHQPQHF.

The J gene is TRBJ2-7, the V gene TRBV7-9; 7 bases are a match to TRBD1. Germline CDR1 reads SEHNR; CDR2 reads FQNEAQ (reference sequence). The trim removed 5 bases at V and 5 bases at J, leaving 9 bases unmatched. There are 14 residues in the CDR3. CDR3 protein: CASSPDRAPHEQYF. Here the CDR3 DNA reads TGTGCCAGCAGCCCAGACAGGGCCCCCCACGAGCAGTACTTC.